The 30 T cell receptor beta chains below all came from one sample that was sequenced in a study of blood T cells in healthy people across ages (dated by TCRdb to between 2014 and 2017). Libraries were prepared through 5' RACE. Instrument used: Illumina HiSeq 2500. A second PCR of about 6 to 11 cycles was run with a J-beta primer mix and a sample-barcoded 5' primer. TCRdb reanalyzed the raw reads on its own, using fastp at Q25 for trimming and MiXCR for clone calling, and kept in-frame beta chains. Records with the same CDR3 protein are collapsed into one entry carrying the most frequent genes and DNA. This sample comprises about 1.6 million distinct CDR3 sequences, 30% to 35% of them detected only once. The ten largest clones represent approximately 10% of the sample. Sequencing was performed on blood. These receptors came from a woman in her twenties or thirties in good health.

The sample holds a few counts of this clonotype. The chain recombines TRBV27 with TRBJ2-3; 9 bases align to TRBD2. J gave up 7 bases and V 7 bases, and 6 bases lay outside the gene matches. CDR3 length: 13 residues. The germline V gene encodes CDR1 MNHEY and CDR2 SMNVEV (reference sequence). In DNA, the CDR3 is TGTGCCAGCACCCATGCGGGAGGGTATACGCAGTATTTT. Its translation: CASTHAGGYTQYF.

In this sample, this clonotype turned up a few times. This chain uses TRBV9 with TRBJ1-4; D is unresolved. CDR1 SGDLS and CDR2 YYNGEE come from the germline V gene. This CDR3 is 14 amino acids long. Between the trimmed V and J ends, which lost 7 bases and 4 bases, there was a span of 14 bases. The CDR3 sequence: CASPKADLNEKLFF. CDR3 bases: TGTGCCAGCCCTAAAGCGGACCTTAATGAAAAACTGTTTTTT.

V usage is TRBV4-2 and J usage is TRBJ1-1, with 7 bases lining up with TRBD1. This CDR3 spans 16 amino acids. CDR1 is LGHNA and CDR2 is YNFKEQ in the germline V gene. With 1 base clipped from V and 8 bases from J, the junction kept 13 bases outside the gene matches. The CDR3 DNA reads as TGTGCCAGCAGCCAAGGGTTTGCGGGGACAGTTATCGAAGCTTTCTTT. Protein sequence: CASSQGFAGTVIEAFF.

The V call is TRBV7-2, the J call TRBJ2-3; 9 bases map to TRBD2. With 5 bases clipped from V and 4 bases from J, the junction kept 10 bases outside the gene matches. The CDR3 is 16 residues long. Per the germline V gene, CDR1 is SGHTA and CDR2 is FQGNSA. CDR3 protein: CASSLVGAGGADTQYF. CDR3 nucleotide sequence: TGTGCCAGCAGCCTCGTTGGAGCGGGAGGAGCAGATACGCAGTATTTT.

The chain carries TRBV4-1 and TRBJ1-2; 8 nucleotides align to TRBD1. Germline-derived CDR1 and CDR2 are MGHRA and YSYEKL. This CDR3 region has 16 residues. V shed 2 bases and J 2 bases; nucleotides not matched to a gene: 7. This CDR3 reads CASSQMKGQANYGYTF. CDR3 coding DNA: TGCGCCAGCAGCCAAATGAAGGGACAGGCCAACTATGGCTACACCTTC.

This clonotype turned up a few times. The V call is TRBV18, the J call TRBJ1-2, with D unclear. V lost 2 bases and J lost 2, with 9 bases in between. From germline, CDR1 is KGHSH and CDR2 LQKENI. The CDR3 is made up of 14 amino acids. The CDR3 loop is CASSPEARNYGYTF. The CDR3 DNA reads as TGTGCCAGCTCACCAGAGGCGCGAAACTATGGCTACACCTTC.

This clonotype was seen more than once but under ten times. The rearrangement links TRBV9 to TRBJ1-5, with D uncertain. Germline loops: CDR1 SGDLS, CDR2 YYNGEE. The V and J ends lost 0 bases and 3 bases respectively, with 4 bases between them. The CDR3 has 13 residues. CDR3 amino acids: CASSVGHNQPQHF. The CDR3 bases are TGTGCCAGCAGCGTAGGGCACAATCAGCCCCAGCATTTT.

The V gene is TRBV27, the J gene TRBJ1-2; D is perhaps TRBD1 (6 bases). V shed 6 bases and J shed 13 bases, with 18 bases lying between them. Germline V gives CDR1 MNHEY, CDR2 SMNVEV (reference sequence). This CDR3 is built from 12 residues. The DNA of the CDR3 is TGTGCCAGCAGCGGGGGCGCCGGGTTTTCCACCTTC. Amino acids: CASSGGAGFSTF.

V and J are TRBV11-2 and TRBJ2-7, with a weak D call TRBD1 (6 bases). Trimming shortened V by 4 bases and J by 4 bases, and 11 bases separated the two germline ends. The CDR3 has 13 residues. Germline CDR1 reads SGHAT; CDR2 reads FQNNGV. In nucleotides, the CDR3 is TGTGCCAGCAGCTATTATCAGGGGTACGAGCAGTACTTC. Amino acid sequence: CASSYYQGYEQYF.

The chain's CDR3 is CASSPGLQHTDTQYF. Here the CDR3 DNA reads TGTGCCAGCAGCCCGGGACTACAACACACAGATACGCAGTATTTT. J is TRBJ2-3 and V is TRBV3-1, with 7 bases fitting TRBD2. This CDR3 region has 15 residues. From germline, CDR1 is LGHDT and CDR2 YNNKEL (reference sequence). J lost 2 bases, V lost 4 bases, and 6 bases had no gene match.

A few counts support this clonotype. The chain uses TRBV28 and TRBJ2-7; D is uncertain. CDR1 and CDR2 (germline): MDHEN, SYDVKM. Trimming shortened V by 2 bases and J by 5 bases, and 7 bases separated the two germline ends. The CDR3 runs 12 residues. The CDR3 DNA sequence: TGTGCCAGCAGTTTACCCCAGCACGAGCAGTACTTC. It specifies CASSLPQHEQYF.

This clonotype has just a few counts. The V call is TRBV10-3, the J call TRBJ1-2; D call uncertain. The CDR3 is 16 amino acids. Between the trimmed V and J ends, which lost 0 bases and 7 bases, there was a span of 18 bases. From germline, CDR1 is ENHRY and CDR2 SYGVKD. CDR3 amino acids: CAISESSRRRASGYTF. The CDR3 DNA sequence: TGTGCCATCAGTGAGTCAAGTAGGCGGAGAGCTTCTGGCTACACCTTC.

The chain uses TRBV12-3 or TRBV12-4 and TRBJ1-1; D ambiguous. V lost 6 bases, J lost 0 bases, and 17 bases lay in between. CDR3 size: 16 residues. This CDR3 reads CASRAAFRILNTEAFF. The CDR3 DNA follows: TGTGCCAGCAGGGCGGCATTCAGGATACTGAACACTGAAGCTTTCTTT.

Only a few counts were recorded for this clonotype. The V and J genes are TRBV20-1 and TRBJ1-5; TRBD1 might be the D (5 bases). This CDR3 region has 13 residues. The V and J ends lost 4 bases and 2 bases respectively, with 9 bases between them. Germline loops: CDR1 DFQATT, CDR2 SNEGSKA (reference sequence). The CDR3 DNA is TGCAGTGCTACCCTCAGGGGCAATCAGCCCCAGCATTTT. This codes for CSATLRGNQPQHF.

The V call is TRBV20-1, the J call TRBJ2-5; D could derive from TRBD1 or TRBD2 (7 bases each). The J call may be mistaken, given a closer DNA end match to TRBJ2-7. Germline V gives CDR1 DFQATT, CDR2 SNEGSKA (reference sequence). The CDR3 sequence is 13 residues long. The CDR3 here is CSASRQGGREQYF. Here the CDR3 DNA reads TGCAGTGCTTCCAGACAGGGAGGGCGCGAGCAGTACTTC.

The chain couples TRBV6-5 to TRBJ2-7; 10 bases match TRBD2. Losses at the gene ends were 0 bases for V and 3 bases for J; bases not matched to a gene: 8. The CDR3 contains 17 residues. Germline CDR1 MNHEY, CDR2 SVGAGI. The DNA of the CDR3 is TGTGCCAGCAGTTACTCGAGGCCCACTAGCGGGGTCTACGAGCAGTACTTC. Translating gives CASSYSRPTSGVYEQYF.

This clonotype was counted only a few times. The V and J genes are TRBV7-2 and TRBJ2-2; D is undetermined. The V gene's germline CDR1 is SGHTA and CDR2 FQGNSA. This CDR3 is 13 amino acids long. Here the CDR3 DNA reads TGTGCTTGTCGGATCGCGAACACCGGGGAGCTGTTTTTT. This gives the protein CACRIANTGELFF.

This clonotype appeared a few times. This chain links TRBV7-9 with TRBJ1-2, with D unclear. This CDR3 is 16 amino acids long. In germline, CDR1 is SEHNR, CDR2 FQNEAQ (reference sequence). With 4 bases removed from V and 1 base from J, the gap between germline ends came to 16 bases. CDR3 sequence reads: CASSSRRGLINYGYTF. In DNA form, the CDR3 reads TGTGCCAGCAGCTCGAGACGGGGTCTGATTAACTATGGCTACACCTTC.

J is TRBJ2-5 and V is TRBV28; D not resolved. Germline V gene lookup returns CDR1 MDHEN and CDR2 SYDVKM. V was pared by 8 bases and J by 11 bases, with 24 bases between. The CDR3 consists of 14 residues. The CDR3 region is CASYAQSVPYKQYF. CDR3 sequence (DNA): TGTGCCAGCTATGCCCAGTCGGTTCCCTACAAGCAGTACTTC. The full variable domain, completed using reference TRBV28 and TRBJ2-5, is DVKVTQSSRYLVKRTGEKVFLECVQDMDHENMFWYRQDPGLGLRLIYFSYDVKMKEKGDIPEGYSVSREKKERFSLILESASTNQTSMYLCASYAQSVPYKQYFGPGTRLLVL.

The sample holds a few counts of this clonotype. This chain uses TRBV7-2 with TRBJ1-4; TRBD1 matches 11 bases. In germline, CDR1 is SGHTA, CDR2 FQGNSA. With V trimmed by 4 bases and J by 8 bases, 3 bases remained unmatched. CDR3 length: 14 amino acids. This chain's CDR3 is CASSSRTGGEKLFF. DNA of the CDR3: TGTGCCAGCAGCTCGAGGACAGGGGGCGAAAAACTGTTTTTT.

V usage is TRBV29-1 and J usage is TRBJ2-2; D is uncertain. The CDR3 has 18 amino acids. Trimming removed 0 bases at V and 0 bases at J, with 17 bases between. Per germline, CDR1 SQVTM and CDR2 ANQGSEA. CDR3: CSVEDWAPPPANTGELFF. DNA for the CDR3: TGCAGCGTTGAAGATTGGGCACCCCCGCCGGCGAACACCGGGGAGCTGTTTTTT.

J is TRBJ2-2 and V is TRBV6-5; the match to TRBD1 covers 10 bases. The germline gives CDR1 MNHEY, CDR2 SVGAGI. Losses at the gene ends were 6 bases for V and 6 bases for J; bases not matched to a gene: 4. This CDR3 has 14 residues. The CDR3 bases are TGTGCCAGCAGGCGGGACAGGGGATCCGGGGAGCTGTTTTTT. As protein: CASRRDRGSGELFF.

This clonotype was seen only a few times. The V gene is TRBV20-1, the J gene TRBJ2-4; weak D call: TRBD2 (5 bases). The CDR3 loop spans 13 amino acids. V was pared by 0 bases and J by 9 bases, with 12 bases between. Germline lookup yields CDR1 DFQATT and CDR2 SNEGSKA (reference sequence). The CDR3, as DNA: TGCAGTGCTAGAGATACTAGTCGCGGCATTCAGTACTTC. It is translated as CSARDTSRGIQYF.

V usage is TRBV10-3 and J usage is TRBJ1-2; D gene ambiguous. The CDR3 has 17 residues. V was cut by 0 bases and J by 5 bases, with 19 bases left in between. Germline V gene data show CDR1 as ENHRY and CDR2 as SYGVKD. The CDR3 coding sequence is TGTGCCATCAGTGAGTCCTCATTGAGTGGGCTTCGTTATGGCTACACCTTC. It translates to CAISESSLSGLRYGYTF.

This clonotype has ten or more counts. The rearrangement links TRBV29-1 to TRBJ2-7; D remains unclear. The CDR3 length is 14 residues. Trimming took 4 bases from V and 2 from J, leaving 15 bases between them. Germline V lookup: CDR1 SQVTM, CDR2 ANQGSEA. CDR3 coding DNA: TGCAGCGTTGGATCTACGGCACTTACCTACGAGCAGTACTTC. Protein sequence: CSVGSTALTYEQYF.

The table lists this clonotype with a count of one. The chain couples TRBV20-1 to TRBJ1-1; D possibly corresponds to TRBD1 (6 bases). The CDR3 is 16 amino acids. V was cut by 0 bases and J by 1 base, with 15 bases left in between. Germline assignment: CDR1 DFQATT and CDR2 SNEGSKA (reference sequence). The CDR3 DNA follows: TGCAGTGCTAGAGATGGTCGGGGGGCCACGAACACTGAAGCTTTCTTT. Residues: CSARDGRGATNTEAFF.

J is TRBJ2-7 and V is TRBV20-1; 14 positions match TRBD2. The CDR3 length is 14 residues. Germline V gene sequence: CDR1 DFQATT, CDR2 SNEGSKA (reference sequence). V trimming: 3 bases; J trimming: 5 bases; junction bases outside the gene matches: 3. CDR3 region: CSARGLAGEHEQYF. CDR3 nucleotide sequence: TGCAGTGCTAGGGGACTAGCGGGAGAGCACGAGCAGTACTTC.

The gene calls are TRBV5-5 and TRBJ2-7; no reliable D call. V dropped 4 bases and J dropped 1 base, with 12 bases sitting between them. The length of the CDR3 is 14 residues. Germline loops: CDR1 SGHKS, CDR2 YYEKEE (reference sequence). Here the CDR3 DNA reads TGTGCCAGCAGCCAACCCCGGTTATCCTACGAGCAGTACTTC. Its protein product is CASSQPRLSYEQYF. The full variable domain, rest sourced from reference TRBV5-5 and TRBJ2-7, is DAGVTQSPTHLIKTRGQQVTLRCSPISGHKSVSWYQQVLGQGPQFIFQYYEKEERGRGNFPDRFSARQFPNYSSELNVNALLLGDSALYLCASSQPRLSYEQYFGPGTRLTVT.

The gene calls are TRBV4-1 and TRBJ1-4, with 10 bases aligning to TRBD1. The V segment lost 1 base and the J segment 0 bases; nucleotides outside the gene matches: 8. CDR3 size: 19 residues. Per germline, CDR1 MGHRA and CDR2 YSYEKL. The DNA of the CDR3 is TGCGCCAGCAGCCAAGTGCGGGACAGGGGCGCGGCAACTAATGAAAAACTGTTTTTT. Translated, it gives CASSQVRDRGAATNEKLFF.

This clonotype was counted ten times or more. V is TRBV12-3 or TRBV12-4 and J is TRBJ2-1; D not resolved. The CDR3 is made up of 12 amino acids. Trimming took 4 bases from V and 10 from J, leaving 11 bases between them. The chain's CDR3 is CASSYSPGEQFF. CDR3 DNA: TGTGCCAGCAGTTATTCCCCAGGCGAGCAGTTCTTC.